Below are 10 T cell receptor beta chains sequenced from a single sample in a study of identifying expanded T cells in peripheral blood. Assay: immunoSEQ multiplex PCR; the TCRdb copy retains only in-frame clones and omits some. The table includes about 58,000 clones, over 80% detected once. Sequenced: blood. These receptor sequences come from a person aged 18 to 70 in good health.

The chain's CDR3 is CASSLAGPGGAGTEAFF. Here the CDR3 DNA reads TGCGCCAGCAGCTTGGCGGGGCCAGGGGGCGCGGGAACTGAAGCTTTCTTT. The V gene is TRBV5-1, the J gene TRBJ1-1; 8 nucleotides line up with TRBD1. V trimming: 0 bases; J trimming: 5 bases; junction bases outside the gene matches: 12. This CDR3 has 17 residues. CDR1 is SGHRS and CDR2 is YFSETQ in the germline V gene.

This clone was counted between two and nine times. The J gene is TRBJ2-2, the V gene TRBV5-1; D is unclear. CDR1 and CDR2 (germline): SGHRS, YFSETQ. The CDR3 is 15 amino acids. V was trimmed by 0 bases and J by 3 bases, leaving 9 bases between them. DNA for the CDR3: TGCGCCAGCAGCTTGGTCCCTGGGTACACCGGGGAGCTGTTTTTT. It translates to CASSLVPGYTGELFF.

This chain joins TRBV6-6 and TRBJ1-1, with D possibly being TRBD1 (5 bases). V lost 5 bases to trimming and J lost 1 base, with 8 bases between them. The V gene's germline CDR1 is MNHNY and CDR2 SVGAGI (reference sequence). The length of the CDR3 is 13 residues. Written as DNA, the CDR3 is TGTGCCAGCAGTACGACAGCGAACACTGAAGCTTTCTTT. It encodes CASSTTANTEAFF.

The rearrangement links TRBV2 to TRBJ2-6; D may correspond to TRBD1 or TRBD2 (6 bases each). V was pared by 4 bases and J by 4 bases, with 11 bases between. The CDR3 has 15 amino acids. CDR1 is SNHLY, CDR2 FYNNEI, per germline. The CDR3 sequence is CASSVRGRGANVLTF. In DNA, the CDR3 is TGTGCCAGCAGTGTTCGGGGGCGAGGGGCCAACGTCCTGACTTTC.

Here the CDR3 reads CASSNRDRGSYGYTF. In nucleotides, the CDR3 is TGTGCCAGCAGCAACCGGGACAGGGGCAGCTATGGCTACACCTTC. The rearrangement links TRBV7-9 to TRBJ1-2; 10 bases fit TRBD1. The CDR3 runs to 15 residues. Unmatched junction bases numbered 7, after V lost 5 bases and J lost 4 bases. The germline V gene encodes CDR1 SEHNR and CDR2 FQNEAQ (reference sequence).

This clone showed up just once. In nucleotides, the CDR3 is TGTGCCTGGGGGGGTCAGAGTAAAAAGACCCAGTACTTC. Its translation is CAWGGQSKKTQYF. The chain recombines TRBV30 with TRBJ2-5; either TRBD1 or TRBD2 may fit D (5 bases each). V shed 5 bases and J shed 6 bases, with 16 bases lying between them. The CDR3 length is 13 residues. CDR1 GTSNPN and CDR2 SVGIG come from the germline V gene (reference sequence).

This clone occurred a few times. The CDR3 coding sequence is TGTGCCAGCAGCCCTTGGGGGACGAGGGTCTATGGCTACACCTTC. Translation: CASSPWGTRVYGYTF. The V gene is TRBV4-2, the J gene TRBJ1-2; TRBD1 is a possible D gene (5 bases). CDR3 length: 15 amino acids. The V gene's germline CDR1 is LGHNA and CDR2 YNFKEQ. Between the trimmed V and J ends, which lost 4 bases and 4 bases, there was a span of 16 bases.

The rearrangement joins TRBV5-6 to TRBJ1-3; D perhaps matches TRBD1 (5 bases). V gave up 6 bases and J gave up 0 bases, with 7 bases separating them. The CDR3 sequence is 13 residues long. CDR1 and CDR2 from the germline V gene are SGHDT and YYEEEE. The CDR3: CASTTDSGNTIYF. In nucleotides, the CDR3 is TGTGCCAGCACGACAGACTCTGGAAACACCATATATTTT.

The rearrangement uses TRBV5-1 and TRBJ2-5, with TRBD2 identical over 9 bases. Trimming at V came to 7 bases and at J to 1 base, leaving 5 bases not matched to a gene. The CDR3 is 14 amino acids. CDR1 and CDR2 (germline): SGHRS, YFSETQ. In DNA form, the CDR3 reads TGCGCCAGCTATCCGGGACTAGCCCAAGAGACCCAGTACTTC. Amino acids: CASYPGLAQETQYF.

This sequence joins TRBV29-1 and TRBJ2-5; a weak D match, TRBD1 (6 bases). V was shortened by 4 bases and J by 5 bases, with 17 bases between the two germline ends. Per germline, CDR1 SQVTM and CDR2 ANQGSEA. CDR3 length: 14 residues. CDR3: CSVAGSGARETQYF. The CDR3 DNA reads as TGCAGCGTTGCTGGCTCAGGGGCGCGGGAGACCCAGTACTTC. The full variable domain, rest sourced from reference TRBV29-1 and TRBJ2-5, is SAVISQKPSRDICQRGTSLTIQCQVDSQVTMMFWYRQQPGQSLTLIATANQGSEATYESGFVIDKFPISRPNLTFSTLTVSNMSPEDSSIYLCSVAGSGARETQYFGPGTRLLVL.